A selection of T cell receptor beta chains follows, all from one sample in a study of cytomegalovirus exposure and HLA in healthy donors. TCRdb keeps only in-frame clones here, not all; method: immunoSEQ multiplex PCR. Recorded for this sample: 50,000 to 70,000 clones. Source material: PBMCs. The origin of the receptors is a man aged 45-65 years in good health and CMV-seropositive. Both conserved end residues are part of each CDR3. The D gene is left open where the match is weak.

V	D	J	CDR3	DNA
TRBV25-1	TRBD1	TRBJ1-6	CASRGQGNSPLHF	TGTGCCAGCCGGGGACAGGGGAATTCACCCCTCCACTTT
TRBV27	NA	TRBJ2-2	CASRPMWDSPNTGELFF	TGTGCCAGCAGACCCATGTGGGACTCACCCAACACCGGGGAGCTGTTTTTT
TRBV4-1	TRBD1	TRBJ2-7	CASSLRQGSYEQYF	TGCGCCAGCAGCCTACGACAGGGCTCCTACGAGCAGTACTTC
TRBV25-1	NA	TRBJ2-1	CASSPSETPYNEQFF	TGTGCCAGCAGTCCTAGCGAGACACCCTACAATGAGCAGTTCTTC
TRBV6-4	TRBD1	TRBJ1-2	CASSPQTGANYGYTF	TGTGCCAGCAGTCCTCAGACAGGGGCCAACTATGGCTACACCTTC
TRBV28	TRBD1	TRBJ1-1	CASSVTSGTVKAFF	TGTGCCAGCAGTGTTACCTCCGGGACAGTTAAAGCTTTCTTT
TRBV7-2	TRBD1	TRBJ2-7	CASSPRDRVHEQYF	TGTGCCAGCAGCCCCCGGGACAGGGTCCACGAGCAGTACTTC
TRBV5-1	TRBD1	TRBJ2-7	CASSLEGQRYEQSF	TGCGCCAGCAGCTTGGAGGGACAGAGATACGAGCAGTCCTTC
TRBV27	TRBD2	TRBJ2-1	CASSLRGGWEAYNEQFF	TGTGCCAGCAGTTTACGGGGGGGGTGGGAGGCCTACAATGAGCAGTTCTTC
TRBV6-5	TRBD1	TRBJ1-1	CASSYGTGGSEAFF	TGTGCCAGCAGTTACGGAACAGGGGGGAGTGAAGCTTTCTTT
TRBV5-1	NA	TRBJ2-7	CASSLGSGEIYEQYF	TGCGCCAGCAGCTTGGGGTCGGGGGAGATCTACGAGCAGTACTTC
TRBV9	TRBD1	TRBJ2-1	CASSLAPGRDRGYNEQFF	TGTGCCAGCAGCCTCGCCCCGGGGAGGGACAGGGGCTACAATGAGCAGTTCTTC
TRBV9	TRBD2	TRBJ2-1	CASSVGIAGDFSYNEQFF	TGTGCCAGCAGCGTAGGGATAGCGGGAGACTTCTCCTACAATGAGCAGTTCTTC
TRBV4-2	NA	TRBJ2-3	CASSPREREPTDTQYF	TGTGCCAGCAGCCCCCGAGAGAGGGAACCCACAGATACGCAGTATTTT
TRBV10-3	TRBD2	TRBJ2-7	CAISEPAGSYEQYF	TGTGCCATCAGTGAGCCAGCGGGATCCTACGAGCAGTACTTC
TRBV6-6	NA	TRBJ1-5	CASTPPGGGSNQPQHF	TGTGCCAGCACCCCACCCGGGGGAGGAAGCAATCAGCCCCAGCATTTT
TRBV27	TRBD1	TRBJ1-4	CASSPGGRTNEKLFF	TGTGCCAGCAGTCCAGGGGGGCGAACTAATGAAAAACTGTTTTTT
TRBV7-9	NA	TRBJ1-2	CASSLAGAGVYGYTF	TGTGCCAGCAGCTTAGCGGGGGCGGGAGTCTATGGCTACACCTTC
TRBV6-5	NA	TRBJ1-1	CASSYFMATEAFF	TGTGCCAGCAGTTACTTCATGGCCACTGAAGCTTTCTTT
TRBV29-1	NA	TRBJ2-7	CSVESSSAYEQYF	TGCAGCGTTGAAAGCTCCAGCGCCTACGAGCAGTACTTC
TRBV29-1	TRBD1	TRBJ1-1	CSVEETPGQGSDTEAFF	TGCAGCGTTGAAGAGACCCCGGGACAGGGGTCGGACACTGAAGCTTTCTTT
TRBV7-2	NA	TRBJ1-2	CASSLDWAGGGYTF	TGTGCCAGCAGCTTAGATTGGGCAGGAGGGGGCTACACCTTC
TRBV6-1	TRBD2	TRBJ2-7	CASSLQAGGYEQYF	TGTGCCAGCAGCCTTCAAGCGGGGGGCTACGAGCAGTACTTC
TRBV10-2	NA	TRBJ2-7	CASSESTSSSYEQYF	TGCGCCAGCAGTGAAAGCACCTCGAGCTCCTACGAGCAGTACTTC
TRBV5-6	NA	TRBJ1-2	CASSLHYGYTF	TGTGCCAGCAGCCTCCACTATGGCTACACCTTC
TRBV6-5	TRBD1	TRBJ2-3	CASSYSWTGGTDTQYF	TGTGCCAGCAGTTACTCCTGGACAGGGGGCACAGATACGCAGTATTTT
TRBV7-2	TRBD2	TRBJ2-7	CASSLLAGPPYEQYF	TGTGCCAGCAGCTTACTAGCGGGGCCTCCCTACGAGCAGTACTTC
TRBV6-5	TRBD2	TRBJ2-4	CASSYRSGTGNIQYF	TGTGCCAGCAGTTACAGAAGCGGGACGGGAAACATTCAGTACTTC
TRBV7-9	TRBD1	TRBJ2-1	CASSPPPGQGGNEQFF	TGTGCCAGCAGCCCTCCCCCCGGACAGGGGGGCAATGAGCAGTTCTTC
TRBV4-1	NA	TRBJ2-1	CASSRSGGPNNEQFF	TGCGCCAGCAGCCGATCCGGGGGGCCTAACAATGAGCAGTTCTTC
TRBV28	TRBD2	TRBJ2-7	CASSLMGWAGGGYEQYF	TGTGCCAGCAGCCTTATGGGATGGGCGGGAGGGGGGTACGAGCAGTACTTC
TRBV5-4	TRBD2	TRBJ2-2	CASSVAGWNTGELFF	TGTGCCAGCAGCGTAGCGGGGTGGAACACCGGGGAGCTGTTTTTT
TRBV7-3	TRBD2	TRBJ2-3	CASSLGSPRLAGGDTQYF	TGTGCCAGCAGCTTAGGTAGTCCTCGACTAGCGGGAGGAGATACGCAGTATTTT
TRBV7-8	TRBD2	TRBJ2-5	CASSPTTSGKQETQYF	TGTGCCAGCAGCCCGACGACTAGCGGCAAACAAGAGACCCAGTACTTC
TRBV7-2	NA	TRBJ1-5	CASSLGPRPQHF	TGTGCCAGCAGCTTAGGGCCACGGCCCCAGCATTTT
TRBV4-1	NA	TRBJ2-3	CASSQDRTADTQYF	TGCGCCAGCAGCCAAGATCGTACAGCAGATACGCAGTATTTT
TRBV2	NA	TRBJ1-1	CASTKLISNTEAFF	TGTGCCAGCACGAAACTCATCTCTAACACTGAAGCTTTCTTT
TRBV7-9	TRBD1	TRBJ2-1	CASSAGGQGGNEQFF	TGTGCCAGCAGCGCCGGCGGACAGGGCGGCAATGAGCAGTTCTTC
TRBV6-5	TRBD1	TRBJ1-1	CASSGQGARGTEAFF	TGTGCCAGCAGTGGACAGGGGGCGAGGGGCACTGAAGCTTTCTTT
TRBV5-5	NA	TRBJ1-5	CASSLFVGVSNQPQHF	TGTGCCAGCAGCTTATTTGTAGGGGTGAGCAATCAGCCCCAGCATTTT
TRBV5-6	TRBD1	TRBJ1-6	CASSSQGSSYNSPLHF	TGTGCCAGCAGCTCACAGGGGAGCTCCTATAATTCACCCCTCCACTTT
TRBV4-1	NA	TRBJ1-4	CASSLDRSNEKLFF	TGCGCCAGCAGCCTCGACAGGTCTAATGAAAAACTGTTTTTT
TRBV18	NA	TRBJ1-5	CASSPPERRQPQHF	TGTGCCAGCTCACCACCGGAGAGACGACAGCCCCAGCATTTT
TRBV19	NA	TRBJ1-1	CASSRDTAAMNTEDFF	TGTGCCAGTAGTCGGGACACCGCGGCTATGAACACTGAAGATTTCTTT
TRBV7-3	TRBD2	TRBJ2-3	CASSPGLAGGYTQYF	TGTGCCAGCAGCCCCGGACTAGCGGGGGGGTATACGCAGTATTTT
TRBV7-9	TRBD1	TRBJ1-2	CASSLPGGDGYTF	TGTGCCAGCAGCTTACCAGGGGGAGACGGCTACACCTTC
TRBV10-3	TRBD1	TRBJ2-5	CAISPDRAETQYF	TGTGCCATCAGTCCCGACAGGGCAGAGACCCAGTACTTC
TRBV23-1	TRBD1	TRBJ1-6	CASSHYDRGSLGLNSPLHF	TGCGCCAGCAGTCACTATGACAGGGGGAGTCTCGGGCTAAACTCACCCCTCCACTTT
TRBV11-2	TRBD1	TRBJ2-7	CASSLGRGPYEQYF	TGTGCCAGCAGCTTAGGTAGGGGGCCCTACGAGCAGTACTTC
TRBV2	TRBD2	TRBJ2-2	CASRGTSGGITGELFF	TGTGCCAGTAGGGGGACTAGCGGGGGTATCACCGGGGAGCTGTTTTTT
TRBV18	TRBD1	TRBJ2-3	CASSPPGQGTDTQYF	TGTGCCAGCTCACCACCGGGACAGGGTACAGATACGCAGTATTTT
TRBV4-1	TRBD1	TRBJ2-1	CASRPGTGDNEQFF	TGCGCCAGCAGACCCGGGACAGGGGACAATGAGCAGTTCTTC
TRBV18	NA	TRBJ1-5	CASSGGGADQPQHF	TGTGCCAGCTCCGGGGGGGGTGCCGATCAGCCCCAGCATTTT
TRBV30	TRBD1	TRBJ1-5	CAWSVRGQGTQPQHF	TGTGCCTGGAGTGTACGGGGACAGGGGACTCAGCCCCAGCATTTT
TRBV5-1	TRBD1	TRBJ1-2	CASSIGDRENYGYTF	TGCGCCAGCAGCATAGGGGACAGGGAAAACTATGGCTACACCTTC